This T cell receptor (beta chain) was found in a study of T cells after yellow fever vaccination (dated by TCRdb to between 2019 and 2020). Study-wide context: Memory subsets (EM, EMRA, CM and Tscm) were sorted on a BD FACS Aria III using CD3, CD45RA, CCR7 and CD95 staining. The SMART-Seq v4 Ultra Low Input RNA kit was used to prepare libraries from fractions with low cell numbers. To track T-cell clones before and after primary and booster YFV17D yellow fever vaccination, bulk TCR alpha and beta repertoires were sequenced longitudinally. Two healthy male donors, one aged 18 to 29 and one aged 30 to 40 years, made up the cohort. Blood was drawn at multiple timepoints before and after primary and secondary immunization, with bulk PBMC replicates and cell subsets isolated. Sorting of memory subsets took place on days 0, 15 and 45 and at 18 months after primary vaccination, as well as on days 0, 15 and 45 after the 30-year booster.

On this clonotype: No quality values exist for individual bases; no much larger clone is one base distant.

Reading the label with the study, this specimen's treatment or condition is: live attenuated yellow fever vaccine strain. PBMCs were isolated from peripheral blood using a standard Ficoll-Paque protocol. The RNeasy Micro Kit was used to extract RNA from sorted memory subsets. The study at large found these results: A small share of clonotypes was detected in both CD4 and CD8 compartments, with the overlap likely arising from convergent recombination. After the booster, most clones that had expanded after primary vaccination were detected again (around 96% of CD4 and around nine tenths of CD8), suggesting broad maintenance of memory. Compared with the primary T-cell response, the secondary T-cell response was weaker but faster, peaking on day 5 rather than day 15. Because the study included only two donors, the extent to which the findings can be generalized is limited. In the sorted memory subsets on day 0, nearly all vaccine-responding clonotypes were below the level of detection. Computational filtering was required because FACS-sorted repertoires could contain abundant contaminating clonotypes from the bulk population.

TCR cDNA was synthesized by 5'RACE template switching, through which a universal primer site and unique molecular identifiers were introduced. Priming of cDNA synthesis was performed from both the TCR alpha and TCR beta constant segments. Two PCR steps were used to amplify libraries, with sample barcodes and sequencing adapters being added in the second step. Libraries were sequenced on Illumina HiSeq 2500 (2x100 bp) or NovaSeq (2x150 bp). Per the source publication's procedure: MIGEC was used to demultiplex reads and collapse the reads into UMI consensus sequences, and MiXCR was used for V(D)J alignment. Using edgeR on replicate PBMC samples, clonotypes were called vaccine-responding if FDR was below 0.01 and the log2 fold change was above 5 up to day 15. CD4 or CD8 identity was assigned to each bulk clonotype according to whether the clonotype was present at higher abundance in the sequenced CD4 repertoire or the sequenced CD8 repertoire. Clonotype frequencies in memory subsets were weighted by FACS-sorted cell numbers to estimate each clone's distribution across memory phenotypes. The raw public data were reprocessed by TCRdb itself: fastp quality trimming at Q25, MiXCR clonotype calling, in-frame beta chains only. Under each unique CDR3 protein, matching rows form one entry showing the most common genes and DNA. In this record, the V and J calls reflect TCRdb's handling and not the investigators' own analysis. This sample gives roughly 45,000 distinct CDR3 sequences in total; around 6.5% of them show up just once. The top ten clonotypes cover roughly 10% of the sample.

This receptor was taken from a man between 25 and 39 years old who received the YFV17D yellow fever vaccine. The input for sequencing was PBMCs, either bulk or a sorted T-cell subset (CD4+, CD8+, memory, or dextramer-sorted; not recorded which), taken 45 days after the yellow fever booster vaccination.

The CDR3 protein: CASSLTGVRGANVLTF. The DNA sequence is given as TGTGCCAGTAGTCTCACAGGGGTGCGCGGGGCCAACGTCCTGACTTTC. The V and J segments used are TRBV19 and TRBJ2-6; the junction holds 7 bases that match TRBD1. The CDR3 covers 16 residues, taking in both the cysteine and the phenylalanine. The CDR3 DNA has 48 bases and is translated from base 1. From the germline V gene (reference sequence), CDR1 is LNHDA and CDR2 is SQIVND. From V the trimming removes 5 bases and from J it removes 4 bases, while the gene matches leave 8 bases of the junction unaccounted for.